This note documents a single T cell receptor beta chain sequence. This clone's antigen is unknown. The record has no base qualities; no much larger clone is one base away. Deletion took 8 bases off V and 0 bases off J, with a span of 14 bases between the germline ends. The CDR3 holds 14 amino acids from the cysteine to the phenylalanine. Only the CDR3 portion is preserved as DNA: 42 bases, with reading frame beginning at the first base. Synthetic TCR analog templates were spiked into each PCR to estimate absolute template abundance from read counts. Using the immunoSEQ assay, TCRbeta CDR3 regions were amplified from genomic DNA with bias-controlled V and J gene primers. Sequencing of rearranged TCRbeta segments was done at approximately 20X coverage. The paper's processing steps were these. Sequencing errors were corrected by clustering and CDR3s were annotated against IMGT to assign V, D and J genes. Downstream analyses used only productive TCRbeta rearrangements, leaving out any out-of-frame or stop-codon sequences. To compute clonality, Shannon entropy was normalized by the log of the number of unique productive sequences and then subtracted from one. Clones differing between time points or between blood and tumor were identified by Fisher's exact test with Benjamini-Hochberg correction at adjusted p below 0.01. TCRdb provides this immuneACCESS table in a form limited to in-frame rearrangements. Some clones are lacking; in checked studies, under half of them reflect an unresolved V gene, and why the rest are absent is not known. V and J calls and clone size are given by that table; D and trimming were obtained from the DNA. For this sample there are tens of thousands of clones; 87% appear just once. Together, the top ten hold roughly 15% of the sample.

The label giving this sample's time point can be read as: pretreatment peripheral blood. A total of 25 to 35 patients with locally advanced or metastatic urothelial carcinoma, treated at Memorial Sloan Kettering on a trial protocol, made up the cohort. Peripheral blood mononuclear cells were collected pretreatment and during treatment, with between 1 and 8 total time points per patient. The Qiagen DNeasy Blood extraction kit was used to purify genomic DNA from total PBMCs and tumor samples. PBMCs were collected pretreatment and during treatment and were isolated and stored as previously described. This entry belongs to a study of PD-L1 blockade in urothelial cancer (dated by TCRdb to 2015 to 2018). Regarding the complete study: Every patient began therapy at some point between 2014 and 2015 and was given atezolizumab 1,200 mg intravenously every 3 weeks. About 90% of the roughly 30 patients were identified as males with urothelial cancer of bladder origin, and a prior smoking history was reported by 18 of 29 patients. An ECOG performance status of 0 or 1 was recorded for the patients, and 0 to 3 prior chemotherapy regimens had been received by the patients. Blood samples were analyzed 3 weeks after the start of treatment (second dose) and 6 weeks after the start of treatment. Blood samples gave median yields of around 150,000 T cells and 82,636 unique TCRs, along with a median clonality of around 0.08. An exploratory multi-omic analysis was conducted of the somatic, immune and clinical correlates of response to PD-L1 blockade with atezolizumab in urothelial cancer. TCR sequencing covered pretreatment tumor samples and matched, serially collected peripheral blood taken before and after atezolizumab treatment. Durable clinical benefit was defined as a progression-free survival longer than 6 months, and TCR features were additionally tested against progression-free survival and overall survival. In the same patients, whole exome sequencing and RNA sequencing of pretreatment tumors were performed in addition to TCR sequencing. Durable clinical benefit was achieved by nine patients but not by the remaining 20. Approximately 29 patients had pretreatment blood TCR-seq, approximately 24 had at least one posttreatment blood collection, and approximately 24 had tumor TCR-seq.

The full study reports these points: Patients with durable benefit showed greater expansion of tumor-associated TCR clones in peripheral blood 3 weeks after starting treatment (n ≈ 20, p = 0.022). Because of the small sample size (n ≈ 31) and the many exploratory analyses performed, the results are intended to be regarded as hypothesis-generating. Improved progression-free and overall survival was found to be associated with pretreatment peripheral blood TCR clonality below the median.

The material sequenced was PBMCs, taken around atezolizumab (anti-PD-L1) treatment. The chain joins TRBV23-1 to TRBJ2-7, and TRBD1 may be the D gene, going by 6 matching bases. TRBV23-1 is identified as an open reading frame with a role that is uncertain. The source of this sequence is a woman aged 60 to 75 with urothelial cancer. The nucleotide sequence is given as TGCGCCAGCGTCCCAGGGGATAGCTCCTACGAGCAGTACTTC. It is translated as CASVPGDSSYEQYF.